This TCR beta chain was observed in a study of a mutant IDH1 vaccine in newly diagnosed glioma. Study-level information: Of the patients given treatment, approximately 60% were male and approximately 38% were female, and a mean age of around 38 years was recorded. Study-wide results and caveats: Immune responses arising from the vaccine appeared in more than 80% of patients.

With respect to this clone: Its antigen is as yet unknown. One end of the junction fails to match germline, which may point to a read error.

CDR3 length: 13 residues. CDR1 is SQVTM, CDR2 ANQGSEA, per germline. Time point in this sample: week 47, end of study. Vaccination comprised doses that each held 300 ug of mutant IDH1 20-mer peptide, plus topical imiquimod. Clones were read by immunoSEQ multiplex PCR, and TCRdb kept only the in-frame ones, dropping some. The top ten hold approximately 5% of the sample, which has approximately 84,000 clones, around four fifths seen once. Here the sequenced sample was PBMCs, taken from a glioma patient whose treatment included an IDH1 peptide vaccine. The source of this sequence is a man aged 35 to 55 with glioma. This sequence joins TRBV29-1 and TRBJ1-2, with D maybe TRBD1 (6 bases). In DNA form, the CDR3 reads TGCAGCGCTGAAGACAGGATACACTATGGCTACACCTTC. Encoded protein: CSAEDRIHYGYTF.